This record concerns one T cell receptor (beta chain) sequence. The study profiled TCR beta VDJ and CDR3 using genomic DNA as template. A single record per CDR3 protein comes from TCRdb applying MiXCR to the reads. The repertoire has about 420,000 distinct CDR3 sequences, under 80% of them found once; the top ten carry 3% to 5%. This sample was taken from a study of CD8+CD57+ T cells in acquired aplastic anemia. The CDR3 has 16 residues. Looked up from germline, CDR1 is SGHVS and CDR2 is FQNEAQ. V dropped 3 bases and J dropped 6; count of bases not matched to a gene: 13. The sample was sorted CD4+, CD8+, or CD8+CD57+ T cells (not recorded which) from PBMCs. This receptor was taken from a human donor in good health, serving as a control. V usage is TRBV7-8 and J usage is TRBJ1-2, with 7 bases matching TRBD1. The CDR3 here is CASSFLQGSGSNGYTF. The CDR3 DNA reads TGTGCCAGCAGCTTCCTACAGGGGAGCGGATCTAATGGCTACACCTTC.